The subject of this entry is one T cell receptor beta chain. Sequencing relied on immunoSEQ assay v3.0, run at survey level. The assay was immunoSEQ multiplex PCR, and TCRdb's table has in-frame clones only and misses some. The table has some 19,000 clones, about 80% seen once; the top ten hold roughly a tenth. This sample was included in a study of long-term antiretroviral therapy in people with HIV. Germline V lookup: CDR1 SGDLS, CDR2 YYNGEE. The ends lost 4 bases at V and 0 bases at J; junction bases unmatched: 3. This CDR3 region has 15 residues. The TCR was taken from a woman aged 35 to 49 with HIV. The specimen comprised unsorted PBMCs, sampled 4.1 years after starting antiretroviral therapy. The J gene is TRBJ2-2, the V gene TRBV9; 7 bases are shared with TRBD1. This chain's CDR3 is CASSLGQANTGELFF. In DNA, the CDR3 is TGTGCCAGCAGCCTAGGACAGGCGAACACCGGGGAGCTGTTTTTT. Drawing the rest from reference TRBV9 and TRBJ2-2, the complete variable domain is DSGVTQTPKHLITATGQRVTLRCSPRSGDLSVYWYQQSLDQGLQFLIQYYNGEERAKGNILERFSAQQFPDLHSELNLSSLELGDSALYFCASSLGQANTGELFFGEGSRLTVL.